The text below deals with one T cell receptor (beta chain). What it recognizes is unknown. V was shortened by 5 bases and J by 4 bases, with 13 bases between the two germline ends. The length of the CDR3 is 14 residues. Germline CDR1 SGHNT, CDR2 YENEEA. This specimen belongs to a study of T cell responses to AZD1222 COVID-19 vaccine. Whole-study results and caveats: Donors were chiefly white British, with a greater number of females, and clonal diversity was perhaps underestimated. Seropositivity was recorded at baseline in only a handful of AZD1222 recipients. Repertoire samples came only from after the peak T cell response.

Profiled with immunoSEQ multiplex PCR; TCRdb holds only in-frame clones, not every one. The sample includes roughly 70,000 clones, roughly four fifths of them seen just once. The starting material was peripheral blood, obtained on day 0 of AZD1222 vaccination. The V gene is TRBV11-3, the J gene TRBJ2-3, with a tentative D call TRBD1 (6 bases). The source of this sequence is an adult in good health. The CDR3 nucleotides are TGTGCCAGCAGCATGGGACAAGCTTCAGATACGCAGTATTTT. Its protein is CASSMGQASDTQYF. Using reference TRBV11-3 and TRBJ2-3 for the parts outside the CDR3, the full variable domain is EAGVVQSPRYKIIEKKQPVAFWCNPISGHNTLYWYLQNLGQGPELLIRYENEEAVDDSQLPKDRFSAERLKGVDSTLKIQPAELGDSAVYLCASSMGQASDTQYFGPGTRLTVL.